This paragraph covers one T cell receptor beta chain sequence. This receptor's antigen is unknown. One base away there is no much larger clone; base qualities are not given. The data were taken from a study of T cells in localized non-small cell lung cancer (dated by TCRdb to 2020 to 2021). General notes on the study: The study analyzed T cell repertoires of 200 to 250 early-stage NSCLC patients, comparing tumors and uninvolved tumor-adjacent lungs. The cohort was made up of under 250 treatment-naive NSCLC patients whose localized lung tumors had been resected. Of the NSCLC patients, about 130 were male and approximately 100 were female, and the mean age was approximately 66 years.

The immunoSEQ Assay was used to sequence TCR beta CDR3 regions from DNA. From the authors' description of their analysis: T cell density was computed as TCR beta template counts normalized to usable DNA estimated by amplifying housekeeping genes. Using the preseqR package, richness was estimated by extrapolating to 120,000 templates for tissue samples and 400,000 templates for PBMC samples. Clonality was defined by subtracting Pielou's evenness from one. To identify tissue-enriched TCRs, differential abundance testing was run on productive amino-acid clonotypes with a minimum total count of 5 and an alpha of 0.1. The Jaccard Index and the Morisita Overlap Index were used to measure repertoire overlap between compartments. GLIPH grouped TCR beta CDR3s together with public tetramer-defined viral CDR3s, and a viral motif had to include at least three viral sequences and show V-gene enrichment. TCRdb obtained this table from immuneACCESS and retained in-frame rearrangements with V and J assigned. These tables miss some clones; where compared with another copy, unresolved V genes account for less than half of the shortfall, and the remainder is unexplained. The D gene and trimming were derived from the DNA, and the V and J assignments and clone size from that table. Within this sample are about 12,000 clones, with 86% of them counted one time only. The top ten clones comprise 50% to 75% of the sample.

Taken from the germline V gene, the CDR1 and CDR2 loops are SGHAT and FQNNGV. Trimming leaves V shorter by 4 bases and J shorter by 7 bases, with the junction holding 10 bases beyond the gene matches. The CDR3 contains 16 residues, cysteine and phenylalanine counted. The only DNA kept is the CDR3, 48 bases in frame from the first base. At diagnosis, peripheral blood, uninvolved tumor-adjacent lung and tumor were collected and were preserved as a mix of fresh-frozen and FFPE material. For TCR repertoire profiling, blood samples were analyzed as peripheral blood mononuclear cells. Study-wide conclusions, independent of this receptor: Because the study design was exploratory, TCR variables were selected using unadjusted p-values without false-discovery rate correction. Longer overall survival was associated with higher T cell density in blood, whereas shorter survival was associated with higher clonality in adjacent lung. Because multi-region tumor sequencing was not performed, intratumor heterogeneity could not be ruled out. Uninvolved tumor-adjacent lung showed the highest T cell clonality, higher than tumor, which suggests more focused antigenic responses in the adjacent lung. Of the top 100 tumor clones, a median of 57 were detected in paired uninvolved adjacent lung; approximately 28 were also among that lung's top 100.

The chain couples TRBV11-2 to TRBJ2-1, with 10 central nucleotides matching TRBD1. The specimen comprised peripheral blood, sampled before any cancer treatment. The receptor was derived from a male donor at least 60 years old with stage III lung adenocarcinoma. In nucleotides, the sequence is TGTGCCAGCAGCTCCACTTGGGACAGGGGTCCAAATGAGCAGTTCTTC. This translates into CASSSTWDRGPNEQFF.